The sequence of this T cell receptor beta chain was determined in a study of blood T cell repertoires in COVID-19. The authors' processing: From reference gene primer amplification, estimates of nucleated cell counts were derived. The protocol was immunoSEQ multiplex PCR, while the TCRdb copy is restricted to in-frame clones and leaves out a portion. V and J calls and clone size are those listed in that table; D and trimming were worked out from the DNA. The sample shows approximately 92,000 clones, roughly 85% of them seen only once. Trimming took 7 bases from V and 8 from J; bases not matched to a gene: 10. CDR3 size: 14 residues. CDR1 is MDHEN, CDR2 SYDVKM, per germline.

This rearrangement joins TRBV28 to TRBJ1-2, with 10 bases matching TRBD1. The source is a woman in her fifties or sixties with COVID-19, enrolled during active disease. The sample taken for sequencing was peripheral blood. CDR3 nucleotides: TGTGCCAGCACCGGACAGGGGGTATCAAAGGGCTACACCTTC. Translation gives CASTGQGVSKGYTF.